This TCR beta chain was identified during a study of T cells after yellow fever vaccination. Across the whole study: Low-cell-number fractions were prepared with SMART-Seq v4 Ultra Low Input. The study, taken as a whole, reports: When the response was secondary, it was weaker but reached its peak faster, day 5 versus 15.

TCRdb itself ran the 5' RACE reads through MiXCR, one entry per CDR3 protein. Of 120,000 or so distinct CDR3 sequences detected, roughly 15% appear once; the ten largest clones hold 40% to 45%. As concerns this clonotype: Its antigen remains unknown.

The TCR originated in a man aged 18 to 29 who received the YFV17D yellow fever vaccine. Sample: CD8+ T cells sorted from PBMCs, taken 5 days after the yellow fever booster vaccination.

The CDR3 is CASSQALAAGELFF. The CDR3 bases are TGTGCCAGCAGCCAAGCCTTGGCGGCCGGGGAGCTGTTTTTT. V and J are TRBV3-1 and TRBJ2-2; no firm D call. The CDR3 loop spans 14 amino acids. V lost 1 base, J lost 6 bases, and 9 bases lay in between. Per the germline V gene, CDR1 is LGHDT and CDR2 is YNNKEL (reference sequence).